These 20 T cell receptor beta chains share one sample of origin, sequenced in a study of blood T cell repertoires in COVID-19. Assay used: immunoSEQ multiplex PCR; TCRdb lists only in-frame clones, some missing. The sample yields approximately 150,000 clones, approximately 88% seen once. The specimen was peripheral blood. All receptors come from an older man with acute or convalescent COVID-19.

The chain has TRBV14 and TRBJ1-2, with no clear D. V lost 0 bases and J lost 1, with 9 bases in between. Germline lookup yields CDR1 SGHDN and CDR2 FVKESK. The CDR3 totals 15 residues. The CDR3 protein is CASSQDLQINYGYTF. The CDR3 DNA follows: TGTGCCAGCAGCCAAGATTTACAGATTAACTATGGCTACACCTTC.

The chain couples TRBV28 to TRBJ1-2; 9 bases align to TRBD1. J lost 5 bases, V lost 2 bases, and 3 bases had no gene match. From germline, CDR1 is MDHEN and CDR2 SYDVKM. The CDR3 runs 14 residues. The CDR3, as DNA: TGTGCCAGCAGTTTAGCGGGACAGGGTTATGGCTACACCTTC. Residues: CASSLAGQGYGYTF.

This clone was seen just once. This chain links TRBV18 with TRBJ1-4; TRBD1 is a possible D gene (5 bases). This CDR3 contains 15 residues. V was trimmed by 1 base and J by 7 bases, leaving 13 bases between them. CDR1 and CDR2 (germline): KGHSH, LQKENI. The CDR3 bases are TGTGCCAGCTCACCACTCGGGGGGGTCGGTGAAAAACTGTTTTTT. Encoded protein: CASSPLGGVGEKLFF.

The chain uses TRBV29-1 and TRBJ1-2; D is possibly TRBD1 (6 bases). V was cut by 3 bases and J by 2 bases, with 10 bases left in between. Germline assignment: CDR1 SQVTM and CDR2 ANQGSEA. The CDR3 extends over 13 amino acids. The CDR3 region is CSVDRGMNYGYTF. CDR3 coding DNA: TGCAGCGTTGACAGGGGCATGAACTATGGCTACACCTTC. The variable domain in full, with the rest retrieved from reference TRBV29-1 and TRBJ1-2, is SAVISQKPSRDICQRGTSLTIQCQVDSQVTMMFWYRQQPGQSLTLIATANQGSEATYESGFVIDKFPISRPNLTFSTLTVSNMSPEDSSIYLCSVDRGMNYGYTFGSGTRLTVV.

This sequence joins TRBV6-1 and TRBJ2-7, with a tentative D call TRBD2 (6 bases). This CDR3 region has 13 residues. The germline CDR1 and CDR2 sequences are MNHNS and SASEGT. V was clipped by 2 bases and J by 6 bases, with 11 bases between them. CDR3 in amino acids: CASSEWRGGEQYF. The CDR3 bases are TGTGCCAGCAGTGAATGGAGGGGAGGCGAGCAGTACTTC.

V and J are TRBV6-5 and TRBJ1-2; D is unresolved. This CDR3 has 15 amino acids. Germline CDR1 reads MNHEY; CDR2 reads SVGAGI. The ends were cut back, 6 bases at V and 0 bases at J, with 14 bases in the middle. The CDR3 DNA follows: TGTGCCAGCAGCGGATGGGAGGAAGCTAACTATGGCTACACCTTC. Its protein product is CASSGWEEANYGYTF.

The chain couples TRBV5-1 to TRBJ2-5; TRBD1 matches at 8 bases. CDR1 is SGHRS and CDR2 is YFSETQ in the germline V gene. V was clipped by 4 bases and J by 5 bases; unmatched bases: 10. The CDR3 has 15 amino acids. The CDR3 region is CASSPGTGLGETQYF. As DNA, the CDR3 is TGCGCCAGCAGCCCGGGGACAGGTCTGGGGGAGACCCAGTACTTC.

In this sample, this clone turned up once. The CDR3 DNA follows: TGCGCCAGCAGTCCGGGTTTTGGCTACCCCGAGCAGTACTTC. Protein: CASSPGFGYPEQYF. The chain couples TRBV5-1 to TRBJ2-7; D gene unclear. V shed 5 bases and J shed 6 bases, with 18 bases lying between them. The CDR3 loop spans 14 amino acids. Germline CDR1 and CDR2: SGHRS and YFSETQ.

This chain joins TRBV7-2 and TRBJ2-7, with D tentatively TRBD2 (6 bases). The CDR3 is 15 residues long. The V gene lost 5 bases and the J gene lost 2 bases, with 16 bases spanning the gap. Germline CDR1 and CDR2: SGHTA and FQGNSA. This chain's CDR3 is CASSQHAAGTYEQYF. CDR3 DNA: TGTGCCAGCAGCCAACACGCAGCGGGTACCTACGAGCAGTACTTC.

The chain joins TRBV2 to TRBJ1-4, with D hard to call. Germline V gene sequence: CDR1 SNHLY, CDR2 FYNNEI. With 3 bases removed from V and 5 bases from J, the gap between germline ends came to 7 bases. The CDR3 covers 13 residues. CDR3: CASSEQRNEKLFF. The DNA for the CDR3 is TGTGCCAGCAGTGAGCAGAGGAATGAAAAACTGTTTTTT.

V is TRBV30 and J is TRBJ2-5; D perhaps matches TRBD2 (5 bases). The CDR3 consists of 14 residues. The V gene lost 5 bases and the J gene lost 0 bases, with 13 bases spanning the gap. Germline CDR1 and CDR2: GTSNPN and SVGIG (reference sequence). The CDR3 protein is CAWGGDLYQETQYF. The CDR3 nucleotides are TGTGCCTGGGGAGGAGATTTGTACCAAGAGACCCAGTACTTC.

The chain recombines TRBV12-3 or TRBV12-4 with TRBJ1-2, with TRBD1 matching over 7 bases. J was trimmed by 3 bases and V by 5 bases; bases with no gene match: 3. The CDR3 extends over 13 amino acids. The CDR3 DNA is TGTGCCAGCAGTCCTGACAGGGACTATGGCTACACCTTC. Translated: CASSPDRDYGYTF.

The V gene is TRBV2, the J gene TRBJ2-7; 7 bases match TRBD2. This CDR3 is 15 amino acids long. Germline CDR1 SNHLY, CDR2 FYNNEI. V lost 1 base, J lost 3 bases, and 6 bases stayed unmatched. In DNA form, the CDR3 reads TGTGCCAGCAGTGAAGGGGCGGGAGAGATCTACGAGCAGTACTTC. Its translation is CASSEGAGEIYEQYF.

The chain uses TRBV18 and TRBJ2-7; weak D call: TRBD1 (6 bases). Germline values: CDR1 KGHSH, CDR2 LQKENI. The length of the CDR3 is 14 residues. V gave up 2 bases and J gave up 3 bases, with 11 bases separating them. DNA of the CDR3: TGTGCCAGCTCACCAGCGGACAGAATCTACGAGCAGTACTTC. Translating gives CASSPADRIYEQYF.

The chain uses TRBV27 and TRBJ1-5; D is uncertain. CDR3 size: 13 residues. Germline V gene sequence: CDR1 MNHEY, CDR2 SMNVEV (reference sequence). V was cut by 8 bases and J by 0 bases, with 8 bases left in between. The DNA for the CDR3 is TGTGCCAGCGGGCTAAATAGCAATCAGCCCCAGCATTTT. Translation: CASGLNSNQPQHF.

V gene TRBV7-9 combines with J gene TRBJ1-4; 8 bases agree with TRBD1. The CDR3 is 13 residues long. The germline gives CDR1 SEHNR, CDR2 FQNEAQ (reference sequence). V gave up 5 bases and J gave up 6 bases; unmatched junction bases: 2. In nucleotides, the CDR3 is TGTGCCAGCAGCCGGGGACAGGATGAAAAACTGTTTTTT. As protein: CASSRGQDEKLFF.

V gene TRBV19 combines with J gene TRBJ1-2; the D is unclear. CDR1 LNHDA and CDR2 SQIVND come from the germline V gene (reference sequence). The germline V and J ends were trimmed by 3 bases and 7 bases, with 12 bases remaining between them. The CDR3 loop spans 13 amino acids. The CDR3 coding sequence is TGTGCCAGTAGTATCCGGGAGGGTGCTGGCTACACCTTC. Translated: CASSIREGAGYTF.

J is TRBJ2-2 and V is TRBV7-6; D uncertain. Per germline, CDR1 SGHVS and CDR2 FNYEAQ. Trimming removed 2 bases from V and 4 bases from J, with 14 bases in between. The CDR3 totals 16 residues. The CDR3 region is CASSLSPGPSTGELFF. CDR3 coding DNA: TGTGCCAGCAGCTTAAGCCCGGGTCCTTCCACCGGGGAGCTGTTTTTT. The full variable domain, rest sourced from reference TRBV7-6 and TRBJ2-2, is GAGVSQSPRYKVTKRGQDVALRCDPISGHVSLYWYRQALGQGPEFLTYFNYEAQQDKSGLPNDRFSAERPEGSISTLTIQRTEQRDSAMYRCASSLSPGPSTGELFFGEGSRLTVL.

The gene calls are TRBV7-2 and TRBJ2-7, with 10 nucleotides matching TRBD2. The germline gives CDR1 SGHTA, CDR2 FQGNSA. The CDR3 has 15 amino acids. V lost 1 base and J lost 2; bases outside the gene matches: 2. In nucleotides, the CDR3 is TGTGCCAGCAGCTTAGTAGGACTAGCGGCCTACGAGCAGTACTTC. Translation: CASSLVGLAAYEQYF.

The V call is TRBV28, the J call TRBJ1-5, with D hard to call. Germline V CDR1 and CDR2: MDHEN, SYDVKM. With 1 base removed from V and 7 bases from J, the gap between germline ends came to 17 bases. This CDR3 has 16 amino acids. The CDR3 region has the DNA TGTGCCAGCAGTTTATCCCTTGGGTGGGCCAACCAGCCCCAGCATTTT. Translation gives CASSLSLGWANQPQHF.